In this sample, the clone carrying this T cell receptor (beta chain) turned up a few times. No antigen is known for it. One base away lies a much larger clone, so this may be a sequencing read error. This record belongs to a study of T cells in Graves' hyperthyroidism and ophthalmopathy. General observations from the study: Most thyroid clonotypes that were expanded above 0.001 also turned up in blood.

RNA transcripts provided the source from which TCR beta CDR3 regions were amplified. The TCR CDR3 first-round RT-PCR relied on the HTBI primer set. One entry per CDR3 protein, called by TCRdb with MiXCR from the multiplex PCR reads. The sample consists of around 450,000 distinct CDR3 sequences, 15% to 18% of them appearing once. The CDR3 extends over 14 amino acids. Germline lookup yields CDR1 DFQATT and CDR2 SNEGSKA (reference sequence). The sequence derives from a woman younger than 30 with Graves' hyperthyroidism. Sequencing was done on a sample of blood. This chain links TRBV20-1 with TRBJ1-2, with TRBD1 identical over 9 bases. CDR3 nucleotides: TGCAATGCTAGCGGTTCACAGGGGGCACATGGCTACACCTTC. Its translation: CNASGSQGAHGYTF.